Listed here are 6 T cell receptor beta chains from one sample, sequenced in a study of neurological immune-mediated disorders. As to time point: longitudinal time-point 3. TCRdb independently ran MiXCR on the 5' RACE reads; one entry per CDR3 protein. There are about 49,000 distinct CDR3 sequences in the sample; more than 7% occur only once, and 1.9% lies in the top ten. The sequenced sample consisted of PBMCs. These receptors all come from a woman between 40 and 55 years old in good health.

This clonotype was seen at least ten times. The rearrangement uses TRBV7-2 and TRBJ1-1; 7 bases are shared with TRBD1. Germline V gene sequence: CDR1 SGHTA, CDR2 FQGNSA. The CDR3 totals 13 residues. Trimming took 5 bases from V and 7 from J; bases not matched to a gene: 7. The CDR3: CASSPRTGLEAFF. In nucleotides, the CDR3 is TGTGCCAGCAGCCCGAGGACAGGCCTTGAAGCTTTCTTT. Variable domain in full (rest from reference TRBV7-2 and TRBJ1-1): GAGVSQSPSNKVTEKGKDVELRCDPISGHTALYWYRQSLGQGLEFLIYFQGNSAPDKSGLPSDRFSAERTGGSVSTLTIQRTQQEDSAVYLCASSPRTGLEAFFGQGTRLTVV.

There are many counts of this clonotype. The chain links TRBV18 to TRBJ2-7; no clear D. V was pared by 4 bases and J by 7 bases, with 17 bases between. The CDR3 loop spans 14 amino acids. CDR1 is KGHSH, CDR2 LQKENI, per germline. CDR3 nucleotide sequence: TGTGCCAGCTCACTGACCCAATGGGGTGGAGAGCAGTACTTC. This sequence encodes CASSLTQWGGEQYF.

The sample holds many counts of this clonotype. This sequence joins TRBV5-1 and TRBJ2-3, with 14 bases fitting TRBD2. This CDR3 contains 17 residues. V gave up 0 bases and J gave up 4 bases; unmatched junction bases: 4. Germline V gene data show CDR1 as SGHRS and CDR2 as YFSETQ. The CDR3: CASSLAEGLAGADTQYF. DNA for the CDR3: TGCGCCAGCAGCTTGGCCGAGGGACTAGCGGGAGCAGATACGCAGTATTTT.

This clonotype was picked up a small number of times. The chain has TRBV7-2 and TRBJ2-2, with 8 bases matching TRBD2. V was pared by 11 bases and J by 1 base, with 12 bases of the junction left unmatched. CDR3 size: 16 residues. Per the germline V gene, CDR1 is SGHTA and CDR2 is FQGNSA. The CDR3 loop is CAVPGGENENTGELFF. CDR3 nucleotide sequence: TGTGCCGTCCCGGGAGGGGAGAATGAGAACACCGGGGAGCTGTTTTTT.

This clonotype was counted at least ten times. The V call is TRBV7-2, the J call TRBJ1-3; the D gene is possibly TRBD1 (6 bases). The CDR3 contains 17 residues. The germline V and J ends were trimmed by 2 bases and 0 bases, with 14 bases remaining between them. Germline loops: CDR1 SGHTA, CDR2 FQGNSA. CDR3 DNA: TGTGCCAGCAGCTTACCAACGGGGGGCAGCTCTGGAAACACCATATATTTT. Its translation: CASSLPTGGSSGNTIYF.

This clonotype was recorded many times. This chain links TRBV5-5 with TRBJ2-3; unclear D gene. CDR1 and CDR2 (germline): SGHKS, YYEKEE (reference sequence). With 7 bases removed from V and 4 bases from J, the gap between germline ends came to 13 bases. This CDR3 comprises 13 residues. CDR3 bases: TGTGCCAGCGTTAATTCTGGGCCAGATACGCAGTATTTT. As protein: CASVNSGPDTQYF.